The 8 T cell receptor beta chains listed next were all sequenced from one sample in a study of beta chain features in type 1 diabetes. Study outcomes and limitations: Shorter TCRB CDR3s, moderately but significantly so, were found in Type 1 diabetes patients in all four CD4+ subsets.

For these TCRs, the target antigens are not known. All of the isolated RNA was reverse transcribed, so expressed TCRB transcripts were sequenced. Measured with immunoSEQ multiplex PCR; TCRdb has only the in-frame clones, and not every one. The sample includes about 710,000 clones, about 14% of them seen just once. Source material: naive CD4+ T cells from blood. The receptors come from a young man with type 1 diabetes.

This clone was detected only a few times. The CDR3 is CASRSEQFF. In DNA form, the CDR3 reads TGTGCCAGCAGGTCGGAGCAGTTCTTC. The rearrangement links TRBV7-9 to TRBJ2-1; D is undetermined. Trimming removed 6 bases from V and 10 bases from J, with 4 bases in between. The CDR3 is 9 residues long. Germline CDR1 SEHNR, CDR2 FQNEAQ (reference sequence).

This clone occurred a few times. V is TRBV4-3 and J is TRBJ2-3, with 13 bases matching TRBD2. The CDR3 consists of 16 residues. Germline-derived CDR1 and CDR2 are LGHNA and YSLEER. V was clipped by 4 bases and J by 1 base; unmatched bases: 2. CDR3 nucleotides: TGCGCCAGCAGCCGCGGACTAGCGGGGGGCACAGATACGCAGTATTTT. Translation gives CASSRGLAGGTDTQYF.

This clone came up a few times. The CDR3 bases are TGCGCCAGCAGCCAAGCCCCGGGGGGAGGCAGGTTCTCTGAGCAGTTCTTC. Translation: CASSQAPGGGRFSEQFF. The chain is built from TRBV5-1 and TRBJ2-1, with 7 bases that match TRBD2. V lost 4 bases, J lost 9 bases, and 19 bases stayed unmatched. The CDR3 runs 17 residues. Germline loops: CDR1 SGHRS, CDR2 YFSETQ.

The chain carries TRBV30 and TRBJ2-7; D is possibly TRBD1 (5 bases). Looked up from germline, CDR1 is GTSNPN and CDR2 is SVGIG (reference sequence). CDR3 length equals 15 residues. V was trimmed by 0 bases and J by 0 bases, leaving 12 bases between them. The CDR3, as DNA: TGTGCCTGGAGTGTATTGGGGCCGAGCTCCTACGAGCAGTACTTC. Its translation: CAWSVLGPSSYEQYF.

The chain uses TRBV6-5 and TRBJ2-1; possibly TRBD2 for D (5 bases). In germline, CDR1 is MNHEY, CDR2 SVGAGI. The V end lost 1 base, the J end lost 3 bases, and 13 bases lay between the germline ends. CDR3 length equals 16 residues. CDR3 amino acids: CASSYFPTGVYNEQFF. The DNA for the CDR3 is TGTGCCAGCAGTTACTTCCCTACCGGGGTCTACAATGAGCAGTTCTTC.

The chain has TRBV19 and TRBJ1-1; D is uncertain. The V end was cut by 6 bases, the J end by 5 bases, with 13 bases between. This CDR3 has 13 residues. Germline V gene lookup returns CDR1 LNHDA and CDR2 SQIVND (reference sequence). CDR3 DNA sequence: TGTGCCAGTAGGACCCAGGAGGAGACTGAAGCTTTCTTT. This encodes CASRTQEETEAFF. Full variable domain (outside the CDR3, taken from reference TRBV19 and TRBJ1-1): DGGITQSPKYLFRKEGQNVTLSCEQNLNHDAMYWYRQDPGQGLRLIYYSQIVNDFQKGDIAEGYSVSREKKESFPLTVTSAQKNPTAFYLCASRTQEETEAFFGQGTRLTVV.

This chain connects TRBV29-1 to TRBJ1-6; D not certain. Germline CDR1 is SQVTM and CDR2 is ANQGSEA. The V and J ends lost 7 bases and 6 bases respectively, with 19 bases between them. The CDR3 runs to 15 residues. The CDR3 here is CSASISSPLNSPLHF. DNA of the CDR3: TGCAGCGCATCGATCAGCTCGCCCCTTAATTCACCCCTCCACTTT. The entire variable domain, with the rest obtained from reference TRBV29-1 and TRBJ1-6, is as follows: SAVISQKPSRDICQRGTSLTIQCQVDSQVTMMFWYRQQPGQSLTLIATANQGSEATYESGFVIDKFPISRPNLTFSTLTVSNMSPEDSSIYLCSASISSPLNSPLHFGNGTRLTVT.

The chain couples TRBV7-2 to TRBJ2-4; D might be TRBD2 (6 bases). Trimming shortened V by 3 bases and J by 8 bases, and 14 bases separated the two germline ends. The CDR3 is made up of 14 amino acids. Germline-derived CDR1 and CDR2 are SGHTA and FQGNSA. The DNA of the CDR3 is TGTGCCAGCAGCTTGGGTTCTACTAGCCACATTCAGTACTTC. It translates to CASSLGSTSHIQYF.